Reported below is one TCR beta chain. Other DNA sequences within the sample encode an identical CDR3. The record originates from a study of blood T cell repertoires in COVID-19. Study context: From the United States, Italy and Spain came samples of acute and convalescent COVID-19. PBMCs, B-cell-depleted T cells, or T cells were the source of the cDNA or gDNA that made up the material.

Study processing details: Nucleated cell number was recorded as an estimate derived from reference gene primer amplification. Libraries were prepared by immunoSEQ multiplex PCR; TCRdb keeps only in-frame clonotypes and omits some of them. V, J and clone size were drawn from that table, and D and trimming were deduced from the DNA. The repertoire holds some 340,000 clones, with more than 70% as singletons. The V and J ends lost 3 bases and 4 bases, in that order; junction bases with no gene match: 8. CDR1 is SGHTA and CDR2 is FQGNSA in the germline V gene. This CDR3 comprises 18 residues. This clonotype was sampled from a man aged 25 to 40 with active or convalescent COVID-19. The chain couples TRBV7-2 to TRBJ2-5; 16 nucleotides agree with TRBD2. The specimen sequenced was peripheral blood. The CDR3 spells CASSFGTSGRARGETQYF. In DNA, the CDR3 is TGTGCCAGCAGCTTTGGGACTAGCGGGAGGGCCAGGGGAGAGACCCAGTACTTC.